The T cell receptor beta chain under discussion was sequenced for a study of OX40 agonist ivuxolimab in advanced cancers. The CDR3 contains 14 residues. The V and J ends lost 1 base and 3 bases respectively, with 8 bases between them. Per germline, CDR1 SNHLY and CDR2 FYNNEI. General study results and limits: Antigen targets of the expanded peripheral T cells went undetermined.

As for this clone: Its antigen is not identified.

Here immunoSEQ multiplex PCR was the method, and the copy in TCRdb shows in-frame clones only, minus some. The table has more than 20,000 clones, 84% seen once; the top ten hold less than 35%. The V call is TRBV2, the J call TRBJ2-3, with D unclear. The TCR sequence derives from an adult with an advanced solid tumor such as melanoma, head and neck, liver or kidney cancer. The sequenced sample was CD4+ or CD8+ T cells sorted from blood, obtained in a trial of the OX40 agonist ivuxolimab. The CDR3: CASSEGALTDTQYF. For the CDR3, the DNA is TGTGCCAGCAGTGAAGGGGCACTGACAGATACGCAGTATTTT. The full variable domain, with the rest looked up from reference TRBV2 and TRBJ2-3, is EPEVTQTPSHQVTQMGQEVILRCVPISNHLYFYWYRQILGQKVEFLVSFYNNEISEKSEIFDDQFSVERPDGSNFTLKIRSTKLEDSAMYFCASSEGALTDTQYFGPGTRLTVL.